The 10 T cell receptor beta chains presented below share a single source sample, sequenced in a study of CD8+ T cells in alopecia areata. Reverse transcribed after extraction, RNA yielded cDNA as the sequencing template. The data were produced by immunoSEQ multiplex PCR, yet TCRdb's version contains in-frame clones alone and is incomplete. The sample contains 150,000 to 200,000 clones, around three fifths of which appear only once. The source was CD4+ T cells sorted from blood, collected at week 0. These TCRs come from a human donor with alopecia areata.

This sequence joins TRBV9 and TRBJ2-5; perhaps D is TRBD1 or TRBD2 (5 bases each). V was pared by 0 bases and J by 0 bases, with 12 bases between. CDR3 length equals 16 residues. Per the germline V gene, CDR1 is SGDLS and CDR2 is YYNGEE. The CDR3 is CASSVASGQYQETQYF. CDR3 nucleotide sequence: TGTGCCAGCAGCGTAGCATCGGGGCAGTACCAAGAGACCCAGTACTTC.

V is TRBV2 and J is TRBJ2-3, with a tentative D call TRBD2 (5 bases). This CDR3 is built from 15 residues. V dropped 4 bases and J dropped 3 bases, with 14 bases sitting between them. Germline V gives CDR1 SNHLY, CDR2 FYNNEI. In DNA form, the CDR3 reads TGTGCCAGCAGTGCTAGCCCCGCACGGACAGATACGCAGTATTTT. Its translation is CASSASPARTDTQYF.

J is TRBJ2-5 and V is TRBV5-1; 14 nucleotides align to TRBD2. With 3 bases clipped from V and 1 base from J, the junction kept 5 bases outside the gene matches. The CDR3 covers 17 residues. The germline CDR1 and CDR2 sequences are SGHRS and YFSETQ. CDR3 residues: CASSSGLAGGLQETQYF. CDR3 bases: TGCGCCAGCAGCTCCGGACTAGCGGGGGGCCTCCAAGAGACCCAGTACTTC. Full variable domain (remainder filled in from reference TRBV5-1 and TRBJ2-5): KAGVTQTPRYLIKTRGQQVTLSCSPISGHRSVSWYQQTPGQGLQFLFEYFSETQRNKGNFPGRFSGRQFSNSRSEMNVSTLELGDSALYLCASSSGLAGGLQETQYFGPGTRLLVL.

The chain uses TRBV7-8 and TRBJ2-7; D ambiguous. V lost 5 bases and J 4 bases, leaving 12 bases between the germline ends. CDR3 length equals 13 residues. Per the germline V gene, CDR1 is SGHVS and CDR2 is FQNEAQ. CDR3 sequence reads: CASSPSGPYEQYF. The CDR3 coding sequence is TGTGCCAGCAGCCCTTCCGGGCCTTACGAGCAGTACTTC.

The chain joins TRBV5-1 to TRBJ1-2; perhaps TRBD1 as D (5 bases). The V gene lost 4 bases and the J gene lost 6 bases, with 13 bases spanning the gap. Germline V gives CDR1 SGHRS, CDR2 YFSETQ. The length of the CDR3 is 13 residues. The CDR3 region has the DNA TGCGCCAGCAGCCGAGAGGGGTCCGATGGCTACACCTTC. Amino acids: CASSREGSDGYTF.

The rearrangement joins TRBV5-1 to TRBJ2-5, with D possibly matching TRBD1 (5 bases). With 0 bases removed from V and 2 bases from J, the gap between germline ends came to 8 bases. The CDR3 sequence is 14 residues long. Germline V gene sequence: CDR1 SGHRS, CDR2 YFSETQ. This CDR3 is CASSLGQIQETQYF. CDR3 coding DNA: TGCGCCAGCAGCTTGGGACAGATACAAGAGACCCAGTACTTC. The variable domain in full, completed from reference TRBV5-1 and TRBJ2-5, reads KAGVTQTPRYLIKTRGQQVTLSCSPISGHRSVSWYQQTPGQGLQFLFEYFSETQRNKGNFPGRFSGRQFSNSRSEMNVSTLELGDSALYLCASSLGQIQETQYFGPGTRLLVL.

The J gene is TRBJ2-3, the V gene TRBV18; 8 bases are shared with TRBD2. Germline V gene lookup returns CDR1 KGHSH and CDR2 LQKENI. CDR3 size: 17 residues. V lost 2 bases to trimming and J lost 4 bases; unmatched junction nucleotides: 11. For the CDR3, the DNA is TGTGCCAGCTCACCAAGGATCCGGGGGGGTCACGCAGATACGCAGTATTTT. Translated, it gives CASSPRIRGGHADTQYF.

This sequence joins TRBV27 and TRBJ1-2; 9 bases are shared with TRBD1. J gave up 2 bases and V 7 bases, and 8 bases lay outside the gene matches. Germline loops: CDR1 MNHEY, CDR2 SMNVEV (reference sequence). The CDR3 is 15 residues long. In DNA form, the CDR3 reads TGTGCCAGCACCTGGCCCGGGACAGGGAACTATGGCTACACCTTC. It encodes CASTWPGTGNYGYTF.

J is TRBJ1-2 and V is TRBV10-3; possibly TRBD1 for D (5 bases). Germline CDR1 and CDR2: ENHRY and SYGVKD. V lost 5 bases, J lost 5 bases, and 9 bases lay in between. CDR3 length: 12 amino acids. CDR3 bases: TGTGCCATCAGTACAGGATCATATGGCTACACCTTC. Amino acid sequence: CAISTGSYGYTF.

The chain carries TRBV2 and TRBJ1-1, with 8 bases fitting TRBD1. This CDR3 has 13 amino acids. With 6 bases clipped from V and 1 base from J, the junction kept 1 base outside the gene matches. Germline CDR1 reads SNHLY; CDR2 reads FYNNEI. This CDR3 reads CASRGQENTEAFF. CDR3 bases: TGTGCCAGCAGGGGACAGGAGAACACTGAAGCTTTCTTT. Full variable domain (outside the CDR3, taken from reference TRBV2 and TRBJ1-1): EPEVTQTPSHQVTQMGQEVILRCVPISNHLYFYWYRQILGQKVEFLVSFYNNEISEKSEIFDDQFSVERPDGSNFTLKIRSTKLEDSAMYFCASRGQENTEAFFGQGTRLTVV.